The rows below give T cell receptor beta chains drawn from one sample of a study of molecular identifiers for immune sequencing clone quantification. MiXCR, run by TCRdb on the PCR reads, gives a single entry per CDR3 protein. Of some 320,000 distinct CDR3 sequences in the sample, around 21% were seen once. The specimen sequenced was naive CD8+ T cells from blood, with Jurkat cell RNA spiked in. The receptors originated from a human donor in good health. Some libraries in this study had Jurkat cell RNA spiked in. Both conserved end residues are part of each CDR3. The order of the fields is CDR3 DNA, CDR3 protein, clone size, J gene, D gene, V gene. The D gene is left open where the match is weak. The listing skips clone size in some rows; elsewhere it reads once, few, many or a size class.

CDR3 DNA: TGTGCCAGCAGCCCAGCGCCGGACAGGGACTACGAGCAGTACTTC
CDR3 protein: CASSPAPDRDYEQYF
clone size: many
J gene: TRBJ2-7
D gene: TRBD1
V gene: TRBV7-9

CDR3 DNA: TGTGCCTGGAGTGAGTTTGTAGATCAAGAGACCCAGTACTTC
CDR3 protein: CAWSEFVDQETQYF
clone size: few
J gene: TRBJ2-5
D gene: NA
V gene: TRBV30

CDR3 DNA: TGCGCCAGCAGCCCGGGGCAGGGGAAACCCTACGAGCAGTACTTC
CDR3 protein: CASSPGQGKPYEQYF
clone size: many
J gene: TRBJ2-7
D gene: NA
V gene: TRBV5-1

CDR3 DNA: TGTGCCAGCAGTTTAATCCGGGTAGTTGAGCAGTTCTTC
CDR3 protein: CASSLIRVVEQFF
clone size: NA
J gene: TRBJ2-1
D gene: NA
V gene: TRBV6-2/TRBV6-3

CDR3 DNA: TGCGCCAGCAGCCAGTCAGGACGGGCCAAGAACACTGAAGCTTTCTTT
CDR3 protein: CASSQSGRAKNTEAFF
clone size: NA
J gene: TRBJ1-1
D gene: NA
V gene: TRBV4-3

CDR3 DNA: TGCAGTGCTGGGGGGACAGTAACCTACGAGCAGTACTTC
CDR3 protein: CSAGGTVTYEQYF
clone size: many
J gene: TRBJ2-7
D gene: NA
V gene: TRBV20-1

CDR3 DNA: TGTGCCAGTAGTATAGTGGGCGGGTTATCCACAGATACGCAGTATTTT
CDR3 protein: CASSIVGGLSTDTQYF
clone size: NA
J gene: TRBJ2-3
D gene: NA
V gene: TRBV19

CDR3 DNA: TGTGCCAGCACGCCGGGACTTCTCCATGAAAAACTGTTTTTT
CDR3 protein: CASTPGLLHEKLFF
clone size: many
J gene: TRBJ1-4
D gene: NA
V gene: TRBV7-9

CDR3 DNA: TGTGCCAGCAGTTTTGGGGGGGCTTACAGTGAGCAGTTCTTC
CDR3 protein: CASSFGGAYSEQFF
clone size: few
J gene: TRBJ2-1
D gene: NA
V gene: TRBV12-3/TRBV12-4

CDR3 DNA: TGTGCCAGCAGCTTGTACAGGGAATTTAACCAAGAGACCCAGTACTTC
CDR3 protein: CASSLYREFNQETQYF
clone size: many
J gene: TRBJ2-5
D gene: NA
V gene: TRBV5-6

CDR3 DNA: TGTGCCAGCAGCTCGATAGGCCCCGAGCAGTACTTC
CDR3 protein: CASSSIGPEQYF
clone size: many
J gene: TRBJ2-7
D gene: NA
V gene: TRBV7-9

CDR3 DNA: TGTGCCAGCAGTCCGTCCGGCAGAACATTCTACGAGCAGTACTTC
CDR3 protein: CASSPSGRTFYEQYF
clone size: NA
J gene: TRBJ2-7
D gene: NA
V gene: TRBV27

CDR3 DNA: TGCAGTGCTAAAGACCCTAGCGGGGGGATTTACAATGAGCAGTTCTTC
CDR3 protein: CSAKDPSGGIYNEQFF
clone size: many
J gene: TRBJ2-1
D gene: TRBD2
V gene: TRBV20-1

CDR3 DNA: TGTGCCAGCAGCGCAGCGGGAGAGGGGACCGGGGAGCTGTTTTTT
CDR3 protein: CASSAAGEGTGELFF
clone size: many
J gene: TRBJ2-2
D gene: TRBD2
V gene: TRBV12-3/TRBV12-4

CDR3 DNA: TGTGCCAGCAGCTCCCCTGGGACGGATACGCAGTATTTT
CDR3 protein: CASSSPGTDTQYF
clone size: many
J gene: TRBJ2-3
D gene: NA
V gene: TRBV13

CDR3 DNA: TGTGCCTGGAGTCCGACAGGGTTTAACACTGAAGCTTTCTTT
CDR3 protein: CAWSPTGFNTEAFF
clone size: NA
J gene: TRBJ1-1
D gene: TRBD1
V gene: TRBV30

CDR3 DNA: TGTGCCAGCAGTTACGGGACCCATCAGCCCCAGCATTTT
CDR3 protein: CASSYGTHQPQHF
clone size: many
J gene: TRBJ1-5
D gene: NA
V gene: TRBV6-5

CDR3 DNA: TGTGCTAGTGGTTTGGCTCACGCGCAAGAGACCCAGTACTTC
CDR3 protein: CASGLAHAQETQYF
clone size: many
J gene: TRBJ2-5
D gene: NA
V gene: TRBV12-5

CDR3 DNA: TGCAGCGTTGAATCCCCGACTAGCGGGACCACAGATACGCAGTATTTT
CDR3 protein: CSVESPTSGTTDTQYF
clone size: many
J gene: TRBJ2-3
D gene: TRBD2
V gene: TRBV29-1

CDR3 DNA: TGCGCCAGCAGCCTGGGACTTCACACAGATACGCAGTATTTT
CDR3 protein: CASSLGLHTDTQYF
clone size: NA
J gene: TRBJ2-3
D gene: NA
V gene: TRBV4-3

CDR3 DNA: TGTGCCAGCAGCTCACCTCACCCGGACGGAGGAAGAGTATACGAGCAGTACTTC
CDR3 protein: CASSSPHPDGGRVYEQYF
clone size: NA
J gene: TRBJ2-7
D gene: NA
V gene: TRBV7-9

CDR3 DNA: TGTGCCAGCAGCTCTACAAGGACGTCTAACTATGGCTACACCTTC
CDR3 protein: CASSSTRTSNYGYTF
clone size: many
J gene: TRBJ1-2
D gene: NA
V gene: TRBV7-9

CDR3 DNA: TGTGCCAGCAGTCTCCCTCCGGGACTAGCGGGCAATGAGCAGTTCTTC
CDR3 protein: CASSLPPGLAGNEQFF
clone size: few
J gene: TRBJ2-1
D gene: TRBD2
V gene: TRBV12-3/TRBV12-4

CDR3 DNA: TGCAGTGCTAGAGATTTCCACTCGAACACTGAAGCTTTCTTT
CDR3 protein: CSARDFHSNTEAFF
clone size: many
J gene: TRBJ1-1
D gene: NA
V gene: TRBV20-1

CDR3 DNA: TGTGCCAGAAGCTTGGGACTACCACCAGAGCAGTTCTTC
CDR3 protein: CARSLGLPPEQFF
clone size: many
J gene: TRBJ2-1
D gene: NA
V gene: TRBV5-3

CDR3 DNA: TGTGCCAGCAGTACCCATACCTTAACCGGGACGAAAACCTACGAGCAGTACTTC
CDR3 protein: CASSTHTLTGTKTYEQYF
clone size: many
J gene: TRBJ2-7
D gene: NA
V gene: TRBV28

CDR3 DNA: TGTGCCACCAGTGATTATGGATATACGCAGTATTTT
CDR3 protein: CATSDYGYTQYF
clone size: many
J gene: TRBJ2-3
D gene: NA
V gene: TRBV24-1

CDR3 DNA: TGTGCCAGCAGTCAGACGACTAGCCGGACCGGGGAGCTGTTTTTT
CDR3 protein: CASSQTTSRTGELFF
clone size: many
J gene: TRBJ2-2
D gene: TRBD2
V gene: TRBV7-9

CDR3 DNA: TGCGCCAGCAGCCAAGAAGCGACTAGCGACGGCACAGATGCGCAGTATTTT
CDR3 protein: CASSQEATSDGTDAQYF
clone size: NA
J gene: TRBJ2-3
D gene: TRBD2
V gene: TRBV4-3

CDR3 DNA: TGCAGCGTTGAGAATGGACAGGGCCAGTCCTACGAGCAGTACTTC
CDR3 protein: CSVENGQGQSYEQYF
clone size: many
J gene: TRBJ2-7
D gene: TRBD1
V gene: TRBV29-1

CDR3 DNA: TGCAGCGTTGAAGATAATGGGACAGAGGCTTTCTTT
CDR3 protein: CSVEDNGTEAFF
clone size: few
J gene: TRBJ1-1
D gene: TRBD1
V gene: TRBV29-1

CDR3 DNA: TGCGCCAGCAGCCCGGGCACGGTGAGGGGGGGCACAGATACGCAGTATTTT
CDR3 protein: CASSPGTVRGGTDTQYF
clone size: many
J gene: TRBJ2-3
D gene: NA
V gene: TRBV4-3

CDR3 DNA: TGTGCCATCAGTGAGTCGATGGACACCAACTCCTACGAGCAGTACTTC
CDR3 protein: CAISESMDTNSYEQYF
clone size: many
J gene: TRBJ2-7
D gene: NA
V gene: TRBV10-3

CDR3 DNA: TGTGCCAGCAGCCAGCTGCGGGAGGCCAACACAGATACGCAGTATTTT
CDR3 protein: CASSQLREANTDTQYF
clone size: few
J gene: TRBJ2-3
D gene: TRBD2
V gene: TRBV3-1

CDR3 DNA: TGTGCCAGCAGGCCTGTAGACCGAAACACTGAAGCTTTCTTT
CDR3 protein: CASRPVDRNTEAFF
clone size: many
J gene: TRBJ1-1
D gene: NA
V gene: TRBV7-9

CDR3 DNA: TGTGCCAGCTCACCAGGGGTTGCTAATGAAAAACTGTTTTTT
CDR3 protein: CASSPGVANEKLFF
clone size: many
J gene: TRBJ1-4
D gene: NA
V gene: TRBV18

CDR3 DNA: TGTGCCATCTCTAGCGGGGGGCCCAATGAGCAGTTCTTC
CDR3 protein: CAISSGGPNEQFF
clone size: many
J gene: TRBJ2-1
D gene: TRBD2
V gene: TRBV12-3/TRBV12-4